This T cell receptor beta chain comes out of a study of T-cell memory formation after mild COVID-19 (dated by TCRdb to the early 2020s). For context, the study as a whole: Most TCR sequence clusters were specific to one of the two donors. In two donors, T-cell clones that expanded and contracted after mild COVID-19 were tracked by sequencing TCRalpha and TCRbeta repertoires over time. Two young, previously healthy adult volunteers made up the cohort, one male and one female. The paper as a whole reports these results and caveats: Whether the second-wave clones peaking on day 37 were SARS-CoV-2 specific was not confirmed. Some responding clones were detected in pre-infection memory, which suggested that pre-existing cross-reactive memory T cells had joined the SARS-CoV-2 response. Contracting CD4+ clones turned up mainly in the CM and EM memory subsets, whereas EMRA was where CD8+ clones were enriched. Clones that contracted from day 15 to 85 showed balanced CD4/CD8 phenotypes, whereas a second wave of clones that expanded from day 15 to 37 leaned towards CD4+. Only a couple of mild cases were covered by the study, and larger cohorts that include severe cases with pre-infection samples were considered necessary.

The sample was run on an Illumina NovaSeq 6000. Using 5'RACE with constant-segment primers, TCRalpha and TCRbeta cDNA libraries were constructed, with sample barcodes and unique molecular identifiers added in the process. Trizol reagent was used to extract RNA from every sample. The libraries were amplified in two PCR steps, and the second step added a second sample barcode and Illumina TruSeq adapters. Sequencing of libraries was performed on an Illumina NovaSeq with 2 x 150 bp paired-end reads. Per the source publication's procedure: With migec v1.2.7, reads were demultiplexed and then collapsed into UMI-guided consensus sequences. With mixcr v2.1.11, UMI consensuses were aligned to TRA and TRB V and J templates and assembled into clonotypes. Expanded or contracted clonotypes were those called significant by both edgeR and NoisET, with noise models trained on biological replicates. For edgeR calls, the cutoffs were a false discovery rate-adjusted p below 0.01 and a log2 fold-change threshold of 1. PCA with hierarchical clustering of max-normalized trajectories of the 1000 most abundant clonotypes was used as exploratory dynamics analysis. Separately sequenced CD4+ and CD8+ repertoires were used to assign a CD4 or CD8 phenotype to each responding clone. TCRdb reprocessed the public reads (quality trimming at Q25 with fastp, clone calling with MiXCR) and kept in-frame beta chains. CDR3 protein sequences are deduplicated, and each keeps its most common genes and DNA. These V and J calls rely on TCRdb rather than the paper's analysis. The sample table records about 180,000 distinct CDR3 sequences; 16% of these occur just once. In total, the top ten clones hold around 2% of the sample.

Points on this clonotype: The antigen this receptor binds is unknown. Nothing much larger sits one base from this clone, and base qualities are not available.

The germline V gene (reference sequence) supplies CDR1 GTSNPN and CDR2 SVGIG. The V and J ends are trimmed by 4 bases and 8 bases, leaving 17 bases between them. The CDR3 runs 13 residues from the cysteine to the phenylalanine. The entry retains the CDR3 DNA only, 39 bases that are in frame from base 1. Ficoll-Paque density gradient centrifugation was used to isolate PBMCs. The TCR comes from an adult woman who had mild COVID-19 (a few samples of this study predate the infection). The sample titles of this study are shuffled in the database, so cell type and time point are left out; the donor was told from shared clones. This sequence uses TRBV30 and TRBJ1-2; confidence is insufficient to name the D gene. The sequencing sample was made of PBMCs or a T cell subset sorted from them (not recorded which). The CDR3 protein is CAWNSGGSGGYTF. Here is the DNA: TGTGCCTGGAATTCGGGTGGGAGTGGGGGCTACACCTTC. This CDR3, with the reference TRBV30 and TRBJ1-2 proteins standing in past its ends, gives the full variable domain SQTIHQWPATLVQPVGSPLSLECTVEGTSNPNLYWYRQAAGRGLQLLFYSVGIGQISSEVPQNLSASRPQDRQFILSSKKLLLSDSGFYLCAWNSGGSGGYTFGSGTRLTVV.